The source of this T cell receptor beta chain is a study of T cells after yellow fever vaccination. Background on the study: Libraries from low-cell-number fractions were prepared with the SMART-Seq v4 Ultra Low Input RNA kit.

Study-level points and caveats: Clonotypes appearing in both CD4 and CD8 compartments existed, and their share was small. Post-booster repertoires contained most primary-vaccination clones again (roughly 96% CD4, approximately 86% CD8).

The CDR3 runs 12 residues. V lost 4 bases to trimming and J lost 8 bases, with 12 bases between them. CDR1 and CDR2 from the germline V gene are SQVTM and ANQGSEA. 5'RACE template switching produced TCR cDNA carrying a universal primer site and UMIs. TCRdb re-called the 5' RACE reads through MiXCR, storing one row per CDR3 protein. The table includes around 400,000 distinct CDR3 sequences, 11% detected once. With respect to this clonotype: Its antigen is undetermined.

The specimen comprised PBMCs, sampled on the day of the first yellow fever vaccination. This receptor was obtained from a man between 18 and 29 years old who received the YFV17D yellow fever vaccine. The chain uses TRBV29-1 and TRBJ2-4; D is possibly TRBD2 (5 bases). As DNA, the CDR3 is TGCAGCGTTGTAGCGTCCGAGGACATTCAGTACTTC. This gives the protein CSVVASEDIQYF.